The rows below give T cell receptor beta chains drawn from one sample of a study of OX40 agonist ivuxolimab in advanced cancers. Assay used: immunoSEQ multiplex PCR; TCRdb lists only in-frame clones, some missing. The top ten hold roughly 3% of the sample, which has tens of thousands of clones, about 80% seen once. The sequenced sample was CD4+ or CD8+ T cells sorted from blood, obtained in a trial of the OX40 agonist ivuxolimab. These receptors were collected from an adult with an advanced solid tumor such as melanoma, head and neck, liver or kidney cancer. Both conserved end residues are part of each CDR3. Each record gives: V gene, J gene, clone size, D gene, CDR3 DNA, CDR3 protein. A D gene is named only where the DNA matches it firmly. Some rows have no size entry. The others give once, few or many, or a class for an expanded clone.

V: TRBV5-1; J: TRBJ1-4; size: -; D: TRBD1; DNA: TGCGCCAGCAGCCAAGGGACAGGGGGAGAAAAACTGTTTTTT; CDR3: CASSQGTGGEKLFF
V: TRBV5-1; J: TRBJ1-4; size: -; D: -; DNA: TGCGCCAGCAGCTTGGCCGGGCAGCATAATGAAAAACTGTTTTTT; CDR3: CASSLAGQHNEKLFF
V: TRBV19; J: TRBJ2-2; size: -; D: -; DNA: TGTGCCACAAGGGGGTACACCGGGGAGCTGTTTTTT; CDR3: CATRGYTGELFF
V: TRBV6-5; J: TRBJ2-5; size: few; D: -; DNA: TGTGCTAGCGGTAGCAGGCAAGAGACCCAGTACTTC; CDR3: CASGSRQETQYF
V: TRBV7-2; J: TRBJ1-2; size: -; D: TRBD1; DNA: TGTGCCAGCAGATACGGACAGGGCTATGGCTACACCTTC; CDR3: CASRYGQGYGYTF
V: TRBV9; J: TRBJ2-1; size: -; D: TRBD1; DNA: TGTGCCAGCAGTGCTCCCGGGACAGGGGGCCGCAATGAGCAGTTCTTC; CDR3: CASSAPGTGGRNEQFF
V: TRBV29-1; J: TRBJ1-5; size: few; D: -; DNA: TGCAGCGTTGAGGGGCAGGAGGGCTATAGCAATCAGCCCCAGCATTTT; CDR3: CSVEGQEGYSNQPQHF
V: TRBV7-9; J: TRBJ1-2; size: -; D: -; DNA: TGTGCCAGCAGCCCCTCGGGCGGGTTCTATGGCTACACCTTC; CDR3: CASSPSGGFYGYTF
V: TRBV6-6; J: TRBJ1-5; size: -; D: -; DNA: TGTGCCAGCAGTTTATATACCCAGAACCATCAGCCCCAGCATTTT; CDR3: CASSLYTQNHQPQHF
V: TRBV7-8; J: TRBJ2-3; size: -; D: -; DNA: TGTGCCAGCAGCTTAGAGGCTGCTTTCGGGGCAGATACGCAGTATTTT; CDR3: CASSLEAAFGADTQYF
V: TRBV6-6; J: TRBJ2-7; size: few; D: -; DNA: TGTGCCAGCAGTTACGTTGGGAGCTCGGACGAGCAGTACTTC; CDR3: CASSYVGSSDEQYF
V: TRBV14; J: TRBJ2-3; size: -; D: -; DNA: TGTGCCAGCAGCGGGGACGGTTTGAGCACAGATACGCAGTATTTT; CDR3: CASSGDGLSTDTQYF
V: TRBV9; J: TRBJ2-3; size: -; D: -; DNA: TGTGCCAGCAGCCCTGAGCAGCGCACAGATACGCAGTATTTT; CDR3: CASSPEQRTDTQYF
V: TRBV11-2; J: TRBJ2-3; size: once; D: TRBD2; DNA: TGTGCCAGCAGCTTAGGGTTAGCGGGAGGGGCAGATACGCAGTATTTT; CDR3: CASSLGLAGGADTQYF
V: TRBV7-8; J: TRBJ2-7; size: -; D: -; DNA: TGTGCCAGCAGCCCTAGACGAGTCGGGGGCGAGCAGTACTTC; CDR3: CASSPRRVGGEQYF
V: TRBV6-1; J: TRBJ1-5; size: once; D: -; DNA: TGTGCCAGCAGTGGCCAACATAGCAATCAGCCCCAGCATTTT; CDR3: CASSGQHSNQPQHF